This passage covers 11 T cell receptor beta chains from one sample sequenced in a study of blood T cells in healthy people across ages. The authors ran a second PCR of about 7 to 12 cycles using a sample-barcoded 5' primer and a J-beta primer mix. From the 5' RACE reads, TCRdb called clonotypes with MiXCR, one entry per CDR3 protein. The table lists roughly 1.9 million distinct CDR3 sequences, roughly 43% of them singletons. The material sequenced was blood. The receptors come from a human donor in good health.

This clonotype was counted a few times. In nucleotides, the CDR3 is TGTGCCAGCACCCAGACTAGCGGGGGGCTCAATGAGCAGTTCTTC. This encodes CASTQTSGGLNEQFF. This chain links TRBV7-9 with TRBJ2-1; TRBD2 agrees at 13 bases. Germline trimming cut 7 bases from V and 6 bases from J; bases unmatched to any gene: 6. The CDR3 consists of 15 residues. Germline V gene sequence: CDR1 SEHNR, CDR2 FQNEAQ (reference sequence).

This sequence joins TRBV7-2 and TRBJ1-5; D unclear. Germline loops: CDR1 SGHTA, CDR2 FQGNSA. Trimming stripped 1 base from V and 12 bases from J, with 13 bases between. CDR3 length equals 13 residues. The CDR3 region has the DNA TGTGCCAGCAGCTTAGGGAACGGAGGTCACCAGCATTTT. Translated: CASSLGNGGHQHF.

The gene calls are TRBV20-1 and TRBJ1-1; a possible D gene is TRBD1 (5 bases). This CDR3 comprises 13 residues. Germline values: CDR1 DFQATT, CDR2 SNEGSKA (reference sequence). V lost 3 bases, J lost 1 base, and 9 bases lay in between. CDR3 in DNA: TGCAGTGCTAGCCGACAGTGGAACACTGAAGCTTTCTTT. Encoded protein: CSASRQWNTEAFF.

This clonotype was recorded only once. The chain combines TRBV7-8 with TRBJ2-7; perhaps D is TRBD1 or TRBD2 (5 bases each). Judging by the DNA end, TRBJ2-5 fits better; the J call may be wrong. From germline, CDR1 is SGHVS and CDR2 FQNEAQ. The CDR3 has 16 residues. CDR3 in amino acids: CASSRSSGSGRETQYF. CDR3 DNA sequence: TGTGCCAGCAGCCGGTCCTCAGGGTCGGGGAGAGAGACCCAGTACTTC.

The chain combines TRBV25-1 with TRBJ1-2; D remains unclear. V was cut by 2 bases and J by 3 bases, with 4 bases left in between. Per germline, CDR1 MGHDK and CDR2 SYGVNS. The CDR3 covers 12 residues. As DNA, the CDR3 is TGTGCCAGCAGTGAACGTTACTATGGCTACACCTTC. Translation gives CASSERYYGYTF.

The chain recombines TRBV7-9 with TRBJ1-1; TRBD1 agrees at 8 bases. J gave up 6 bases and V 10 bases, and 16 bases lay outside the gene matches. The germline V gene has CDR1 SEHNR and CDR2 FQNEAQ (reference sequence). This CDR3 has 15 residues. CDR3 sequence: CANAPRDRWPPEAFF. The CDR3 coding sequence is TGTGCCAACGCCCCCCGGGACAGGTGGCCTCCTGAAGCTTTCTTT.

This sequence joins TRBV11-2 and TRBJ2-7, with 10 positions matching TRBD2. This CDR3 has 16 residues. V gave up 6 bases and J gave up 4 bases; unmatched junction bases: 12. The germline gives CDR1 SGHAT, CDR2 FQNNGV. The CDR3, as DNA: TGTGCCAGCAGGCCCGGCACTAGCGGGGTTAAGTACGAGCAGTACTTC. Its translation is CASRPGTSGVKYEQYF.

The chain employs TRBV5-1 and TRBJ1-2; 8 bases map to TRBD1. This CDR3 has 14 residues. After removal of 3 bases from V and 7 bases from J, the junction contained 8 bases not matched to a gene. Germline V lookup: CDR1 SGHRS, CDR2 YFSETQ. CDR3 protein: CASSSTGDFRGYTF. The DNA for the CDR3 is TGCGCCAGCAGCTCGACAGGGGACTTTCGTGGCTACACCTTC.

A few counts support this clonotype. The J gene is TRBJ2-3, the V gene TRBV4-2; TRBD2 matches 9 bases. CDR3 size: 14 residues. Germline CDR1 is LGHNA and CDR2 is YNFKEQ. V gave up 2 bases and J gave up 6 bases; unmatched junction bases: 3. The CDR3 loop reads CASSQQRGVDTQYF. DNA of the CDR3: TGTGCCAGCAGCCAACAGCGGGGGGTCGATACGCAGTATTTT.

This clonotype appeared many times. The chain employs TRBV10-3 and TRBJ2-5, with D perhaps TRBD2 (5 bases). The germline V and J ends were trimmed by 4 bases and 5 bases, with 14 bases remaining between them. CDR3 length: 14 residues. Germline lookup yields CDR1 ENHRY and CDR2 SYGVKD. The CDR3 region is CAISAGRTGETQYF. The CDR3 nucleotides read TGTGCCATCAGTGCCGGACGGACGGGGGAGACCCAGTACTTC.

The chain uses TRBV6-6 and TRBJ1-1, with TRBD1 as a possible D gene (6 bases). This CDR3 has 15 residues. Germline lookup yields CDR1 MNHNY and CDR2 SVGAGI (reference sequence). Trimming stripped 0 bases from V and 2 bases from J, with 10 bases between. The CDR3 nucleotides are TGTGCCAGCAGTTACTCTGGGGGCGAAAACACTGAAGCTTTCTTT. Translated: CASSYSGGENTEAFF.